This T cell receptor beta chain is from a study of cytomegalovirus exposure and HLA in healthy donors. Study observations and caveats: Segments of the TCR beta V type were, in most cases, productive about 90% or about 30% of the time in an earlier analysis. The study designated over 150 TCR beta chains cytomegalovirus-associated. Most observed TCR sequences were rare, whereas some public TCRs were detected in many donors.

The CDR3 consists of 14 residues. V gave up 5 bases and J gave up 7 bases; unmatched junction bases: 9. The germline CDR1 and CDR2 sequences are LNHDA and SQIVND (reference sequence). Points on this clone: Its target is not known.

Vbeta (60) and Jbeta (13) primers were used in the PCR. TCRdb's copy holds only in-frame clones and misses some; the assay was immunoSEQ multiplex PCR. Its table records around 200,000 clones. The rearrangement links TRBV19 to TRBJ2-7, with 9 nucleotides matching TRBD1. The source material was PBMCs. This clonotype originated in a woman aged 30 to 39 in good health and CMV-seropositive. The CDR3 DNA reads TGTGCCAGTAGTGAAACCGGGACAGGGAAAGAGCAGTACTTC. Amino acids: CASSETGTGKEQYF.